This T cell receptor beta chain was profiled in a study of early T cells in non-severe SARS-CoV-2 infection. Study-level information: Sequencing of bulk RNA from unsorted whole blood was done, without chain pairing.

As for this clonotype: The antigen is undetermined.

General study points: There was a bias toward anti-spike CD8 responses in VDJdb matching, which missed private and CD4 specificities.

Attachment of unique molecular identifiers was made to individual cDNA molecules. MiXCR, applied by TCRdb to the 5' RACE reads, yields one record per CDR3 protein. The sample carries 55,000 to 65,000 distinct CDR3 sequences, approximately 12% recorded once. This sequence originates from an adult who was a healthcare worker with PCR-confirmed SARS-CoV-2 infection or an uninfected control (not recorded which). Source material: whole blood.

CDR3 nucleotides: TGTGCCAGCAGCTTTCAGGGTGTATCCGGGGAGCTGTTTTTT. It specifies CASSFQGVSGELFF. The chain links TRBV7-3 to TRBJ2-2; D is perhaps TRBD1 (5 bases). From germline, CDR1 is SGHTA and CDR2 FQGTGA. Trimming shortened V by 3 bases and J by 6 bases, and 11 bases separated the two germline ends. The CDR3 loop spans 14 amino acids.